This TCR beta chain comes out of a study of T cells in Graves' hyperthyroidism and ophthalmopathy. The CDR3 length is 15 residues. The V gene end was trimmed by 5 bases and the J gene end by 4 bases; junction bases not matched to a gene: 8. Germline V gene data show CDR1 as SNHLY and CDR2 as FYNNEI. This clonotype was counted at least ten times. Amplification of TCR beta CDR3 regions was performed using RNA transcripts as template. A set of HTBI primers served as the primers for a first-round RT-PCR of the TCR CDR3. Using its own MiXCR run on the multiplex PCR reads, TCRdb lists one record per CDR3 protein. Among some 560,000 distinct CDR3 sequences listed, less than 15% were seen once.

This receptor was obtained from a woman aged 40 to 49 with Graves' hyperthyroidism. The chain couples TRBV2 to TRBJ2-1; 7 positions match TRBD1. Sequenced material: blood. This chain's CDR3 is CASSLTGVGYNEQFF. The CDR3 bases are TGTGCCAGCAGTTTAACAGGGGTCGGATACAATGAGCAGTTCTTC. Supplemented by reference TRBV2 and TRBJ2-1, the full variable domain reads EPEVTQTPSHQVTQMGQEVILRCVPISNHLYFYWYRQILGQKVEFLVSFYNNEISEKSEIFDDQFSVERPDGSNFTLKIRSTKLEDSAMYFCASSLTGVGYNEQFFGPGTRLTVL.